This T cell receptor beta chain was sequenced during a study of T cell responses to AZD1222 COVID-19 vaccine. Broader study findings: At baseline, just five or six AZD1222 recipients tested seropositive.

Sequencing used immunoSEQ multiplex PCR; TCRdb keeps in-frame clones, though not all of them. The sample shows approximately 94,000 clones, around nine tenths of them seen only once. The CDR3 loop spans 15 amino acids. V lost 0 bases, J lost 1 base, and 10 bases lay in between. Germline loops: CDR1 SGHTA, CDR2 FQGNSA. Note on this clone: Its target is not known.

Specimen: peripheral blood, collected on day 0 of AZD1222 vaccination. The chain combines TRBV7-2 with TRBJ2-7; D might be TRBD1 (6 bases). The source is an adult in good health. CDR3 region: CASSLAVGTSYEQYF. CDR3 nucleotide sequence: TGTGCCAGCAGCTTAGCGGTCGGGACATCCTACGAGCAGTACTTC.